This passage covers 14 T cell receptor beta chains from one sample sequenced in a study of CD4+ T cells in melanoma. Generated by immunoSEQ multiplex PCR, the TCRdb table keeps only in-frame clones and is missing some. The sample includes about 110,000 clones, about 90% of them seen just once. Sequencing was done on a sample of peripheral blood. The receptors stem from a human donor with melanoma.

J is TRBJ1-1 and V is TRBV5-8; D call uncertain. The CDR3 covers 13 residues. Germline V gene lookup returns CDR1 SGHTS and CDR2 YDEGEE. Trimming took 4 bases from V and 4 from J, leaving 11 bases between them. CDR3 in amino acids: CASSPLGATEAFF. Written as DNA, the CDR3 is TGTGCCAGCAGCCCATTAGGAGCCACTGAAGCTTTCTTT.

The chain recombines TRBV6-1 with TRBJ1-2; D remains unclear. This CDR3 has 13 residues. Germline values: CDR1 MNHNS, CDR2 SASEGT. Between the trimmed V and J ends, which lost 6 bases and 3 bases, there was a span of 11 bases. CDR3 residues: CASRTRADYGYTF. The CDR3 bases are TGTGCCAGCAGGACTAGGGCAGACTATGGCTACACCTTC.

This rearrangement joins TRBV28 to TRBJ1-1; D is unresolved. The CDR3 contains 15 residues. Germline assignment: CDR1 MDHEN and CDR2 SYDVKM. Trimming shortened V by 2 bases and J by 1 base, and 11 bases separated the two germline ends. CDR3 nucleotides: TGTGCCAGCAGTTTACGAGGACGGAAGAACACTGAAGCTTTCTTT. This encodes CASSLRGRKNTEAFF. The whole variable domain, filled in from reference TRBV28 and TRBJ1-1, reads DVKVTQSSRYLVKRTGEKVFLECVQDMDHENMFWYRQDPGLGLRLIYFSYDVKMKEKGDIPEGYSVSREKKERFSLILESASTNQTSMYLCASSLRGRKNTEAFFGQGTRLTVV.

V and J are TRBV28 and TRBJ1-5; D gene unclear. Trimming took 8 bases from V and 0 from J, leaving 8 bases between them. CDR1 and CDR2 (germline): MDHEN, SYDVKM. The CDR3 length is 13 residues. The CDR3 region has the DNA TGTGCCAGCGGAAGAAATAGCAATCAGCCCCAGCATTTT. Translated: CASGRNSNQPQHF.

The chain has TRBV28 and TRBJ2-2; 7 nucleotides align to TRBD1. The junction had 6 bases not matched to a gene; V was cut back by 5 bases and J by 3 bases. CDR3 size: 15 residues. The germline gives CDR1 MDHEN, CDR2 SYDVKM. The CDR3 here is CASSPPGQYTGELFF. For the CDR3, the DNA is TGTGCCAGCAGTCCCCCGGGACAGTACACCGGGGAGCTGTTTTTT.

This clone showed up just once. The DNA for the CDR3 is TGTGCCAGTAATGATCCTGACAGGCGAATCGGAACTGAAGCTTTCTTT. Residues: CASNDPDRRIGTEAFF. The V call is TRBV19, the J call TRBJ1-1; a possible D gene is TRBD1 (6 bases). Germline loops: CDR1 LNHDA, CDR2 SQIVND (reference sequence). The V end was cut by 7 bases, the J end by 5 bases, with 23 bases between. CDR3 length: 16 amino acids.

The rearrangement joins TRBV7-2 to TRBJ2-7; TRBD2 aligns across 7 bases. Losses at the gene ends were 1 base for V and 2 bases for J; bases not matched to a gene: 5. This CDR3 region has 15 residues. CDR1 SGHTA and CDR2 FQGNSA come from the germline V gene. The CDR3 is CASSLVGRNAYEQYF. The CDR3 DNA reads TGTGCCAGCAGCTTAGTCGGGAGGAACGCCTACGAGCAGTACTTC.

The genes are TRBV4-2 and TRBJ2-1, with 16 bases identical to TRBD2. Germline CDR1 and CDR2: LGHNA and YNFKEQ. Germline trimming cut 4 bases from V and 9 bases from J; bases unmatched to any gene: 6. This CDR3 is built from 16 residues. The CDR3 sequence is CASSRAGTSGRGEQFF. The CDR3 DNA reads as TGTGCCAGCAGCCGAGCCGGGACTAGCGGGAGGGGTGAGCAGTTCTTC.

V and J are TRBV5-1 and TRBJ2-3; D remains ambiguous. With 2 bases removed from V and 4 bases from J, the gap between germline ends came to 11 bases. CDR3 length equals 14 residues. Germline CDR1 reads SGHRS; CDR2 reads YFSETQ. The CDR3 DNA reads as TGCGCCAGCAGCTTCATTAACCTGGCAGATACGCAGTATTTT. Amino acid sequence: CASSFINLADTQYF.

CDR3 nucleotide sequence: TGTGCCAGTGTATACACCGGGACCTCTGGAAACACCATATATTTT. Its translation is CASVYTGTSGNTIYF. V and J are TRBV19 and TRBJ1-3, with a weak D call TRBD1 (5 bases). The V end lost 8 bases, the J end lost 0 bases, and 14 bases lay between the germline ends. The germline gives CDR1 LNHDA, CDR2 SQIVND (reference sequence). The CDR3 covers 15 residues.

The chain has TRBV4-3 and TRBJ2-5, with 7 bases identical to TRBD1. CDR1 and CDR2 from the germline V gene are LGHNA and YSLEER. Trimming at V came to 0 bases and at J to 2 bases, leaving 0 bases not matched to a gene. The CDR3 totals 14 residues. The CDR3 nucleotides are TGCGCCAGCAGCCAAGAGACAGGGCAAGAGACCCAGTACTTC. Amino acids: CASSQETGQETQYF.

The gene calls are TRBV7-9 and TRBJ1-2; no reliable D call. Germline V CDR1 and CDR2: SEHNR, FQNEAQ (reference sequence). The ends were cut back, 5 bases at V and 3 bases at J, with 13 bases in the middle. CDR3 length equals 14 residues. The DNA for the CDR3 is TGTGCCAGCAGCCCGTCCGGGCAGTACTATGGCTACACCTTC. It yields the protein CASSPSGQYYGYTF.

V usage is TRBV28 and J usage is TRBJ1-3; possible D gene TRBD1, 5 bases. Germline CDR1 is MDHEN and CDR2 is SYDVKM. V was trimmed by 3 bases and J by 4 bases, leaving 22 bases between them. The CDR3 is 18 residues long. The CDR3 loop reads CASSFTTPQGGSGNTIYF. For the CDR3, the DNA is TGTGCCAGCAGTTTCACAACTCCCCAGGGCGGATCCGGAAACACCATATATTTT.

V gene TRBV2 combines with J gene TRBJ2-1; no clear D gene. The CDR3 runs to 15 residues. Germline V gene lookup returns CDR1 SNHLY and CDR2 FYNNEI. The V gene lost 4 bases and the J gene lost 7 bases, with 17 bases spanning the gap. CDR3 sequence: CASSGTSPSLNEQFF. The CDR3 DNA reads as TGTGCCAGCAGTGGAACCAGCCCTTCCCTAAATGAGCAGTTCTTC.